These T cell receptor beta chains were read from a single sample in a study of shared clonotypes between healthy human individuals. Measured with immunoSEQ multiplex PCR; TCRdb has only the in-frame clones, and not every one. Found here are hundreds of thousands of clones, roughly 70% of them singletons; the top ten hold under 2%. The source material was memory CD4+ T cells sorted from blood. Every receptor here comes from a woman in her thirties in good health. Each CDR3 is given with its conserved first and last residue. Fields, in order: clone size, V gene, CDR3 length, D gene, J gene, CDR3 DNA, CDR3 protein. A D gene is named only where the DNA matches it firmly. A row's size may be missing; if present it is once, few, many or a size class.

abundance: .; v_gene: TRBV4-1; len: 15; d_gene: .; j_gene: TRBJ2-5; CDR3nt: TGCGCCAGCAGCCAAGACTCGGTGCTTCTGGGGGAGCAGTACTTC; CDR3aa: CASSQDSVLLGEQYF
abundance: few; v_gene: TRBV5-1; len: 15; d_gene: TRBD1; j_gene: TRBJ2-7; CDR3nt: TGCGCCAGCAGCTTGGGGGACAGGGGCGGATACGAGCAGTACTTC; CDR3aa: CASSLGDRGGYEQYF
abundance: many; v_gene: TRBV6-5; len: 16; d_gene: .; j_gene: TRBJ2-2; CDR3nt: TGTGCCAGCAGTTACTCGAGGCGGACGAACACCGGGGAGCTGTTTTTT; CDR3aa: CASSYSRRTNTGELFF
abundance: .; v_gene: TRBV19; len: 15; d_gene: TRBD1; j_gene: TRBJ2-2; CDR3nt: TGTGCCAGTACCGGACAGGGGGCTAACACCGGGGAGCTGTTTTTT; CDR3aa: CASTGQGANTGELFF
abundance: .; v_gene: TRBV2; len: 14; d_gene: .; j_gene: TRBJ1-5; CDR3nt: TGTGCCAGCAGTGATCGGGGGCGGAATCAGCCCCAGCATTTT; CDR3aa: CASSDRGRNQPQHF
abundance: few; v_gene: TRBV19; len: 15; d_gene: .; j_gene: TRBJ2-2; CDR3nt: TGTGCCAGTAGTAGGGGACTGATTAACACCGGGGAGCTGTTTTTT; CDR3aa: CASSRGLINTGELFF
abundance: once; v_gene: TRBV5-1; len: 14; d_gene: .; j_gene: TRBJ2-5; CDR3nt: TGCGCCAGCAGCAACGGAGTTACCCAAGAGACCCAGTACTTC; CDR3aa: CASSNGVTQETQYF
abundance: .; v_gene: TRBV7-3; len: 14; d_gene: .; j_gene: TRBJ2-2; CDR3nt: TGTGCCAGCAGCGCCCTGAGGAACACCGGGGAGCTGTTTTTT; CDR3aa: CASSALRNTGELFF
abundance: .; v_gene: TRBV19; len: 15; d_gene: .; j_gene: TRBJ2-2; CDR3nt: TGTGCCAGTAGTCTCGGGACTCTGAACACCGGGGAGCTGTTTTTT; CDR3aa: CASSLGTLNTGELFF
abundance: .; v_gene: TRBV11-2; len: 14; d_gene: .; j_gene: TRBJ2-2; CDR3nt: TGTGCCAGCAGCTTCCTCTGGAGCACCGGGGAGCTGTTTTTT; CDR3aa: CASSFLWSTGELFF
abundance: .; v_gene: TRBV27; len: 16; d_gene: TRBD2; j_gene: TRBJ2-5; CDR3nt: TGTGCCAGCAGTTCCCTGGGGGGGAGTCCCGTTAAGACCCAGTACTTC; CDR3aa: CASSSLGGSPVKTQYF
abundance: .; v_gene: TRBV18; len: 16; d_gene: .; j_gene: TRBJ2-7; CDR3nt: TGTGCCAGCTCACCATCAGGGGCGACGAGCTCGCACGAGCAGTACTTC; CDR3aa: CASSPSGATSSHEQYF
abundance: .; v_gene: TRBV2; len: 15; d_gene: .; j_gene: TRBJ2-7; CDR3nt: TGTGCCAGCAGCGTTGACAGCCAAGTTGCTTACGAGCAGTACTTC; CDR3aa: CASSVDSQVAYEQYF
abundance: .; v_gene: TRBV7-9; len: 15; d_gene: .; j_gene: TRBJ1-1; CDR3nt: TGTGCCAGCAGACCCCCTGGACTTTCGAACACTGAAGCTTTCTTT; CDR3aa: CASRPPGLSNTEAFF
abundance: .; v_gene: TRBV5-8; len: 18; d_gene: .; j_gene: TRBJ2-2; CDR3nt: TGTGCCAGCAGCTTTTCCGGTCTAGCAGGATTCAACACCGGGGAGCTGTTTTTT; CDR3aa: CASSFSGLAGFNTGELFF
abundance: .; v_gene: TRBV19; len: 15; d_gene: TRBD2; j_gene: TRBJ2-7; CDR3nt: TGTGCCAGTAGTACTACTAGCGGTAGCTCCTACGAGCAGTACTTC; CDR3aa: CASSTTSGSSYEQYF
abundance: .; v_gene: TRBV28; len: 14; d_gene: TRBD2; j_gene: TRBJ2-3; CDR3nt: TGTGCCAGCAGTTTAGCGGGAGTCACCGATACGCAGTATTTT; CDR3aa: CASSLAGVTDTQYF
abundance: few; v_gene: TRBV30; len: 13; d_gene: .; j_gene: TRBJ1-5; CDR3nt: TGTGCCTGCGAGGACAGATGGGGACAGCCCCAGCATTTT; CDR3aa: CACEDRWGQPQHF
abundance: .; v_gene: TRBV11-2; len: 15; d_gene: .; j_gene: TRBJ2-5; CDR3nt: TGTGCCAGCAGCTTTTCCGTACTAGAACAAGAGACCCAGTACTTC; CDR3aa: CASSFSVLEQETQYF
abundance: .; v_gene: TRBV30; len: 14; d_gene: .; j_gene: TRBJ2-1; CDR3nt: TGTGCCTGGAGCGAAGGGCGCGGCCACAATGAGCAGTTCTTC; CDR3aa: CAWSEGRGHNEQFF
abundance: .; v_gene: TRBV28; len: 14; d_gene: TRBD2; j_gene: TRBJ2-1; CDR3nt: TGTGCCAGCAGGACTAGCGGGAGGGGCAATGAGCAGTTCTTC; CDR3aa: CASRTSGRGNEQFF
abundance: many; v_gene: TRBV28; len: 18; d_gene: .; j_gene: TRBJ2-3; CDR3nt: TGTGCCAGCAGTTTGGATCTGGTGGGCAGGGCTGGAACAGATACGCAGTATTTT; CDR3aa: CASSLDLVGRAGTDTQYF
abundance: .; v_gene: TRBV29-1; len: 14; d_gene: TRBD1; j_gene: TRBJ2-3; CDR3nt: TGCAGCGTCGTTGACAGGGGTAACACAGATACGCAGTATTTT; CDR3aa: CSVVDRGNTDTQYF
abundance: .; v_gene: TRBV28; len: 14; d_gene: .; j_gene: TRBJ2-3; CDR3nt: TGTGCCAGCAGTTTAGCGGGATCGACAGATACGCAGTATTTT; CDR3aa: CASSLAGSTDTQYF